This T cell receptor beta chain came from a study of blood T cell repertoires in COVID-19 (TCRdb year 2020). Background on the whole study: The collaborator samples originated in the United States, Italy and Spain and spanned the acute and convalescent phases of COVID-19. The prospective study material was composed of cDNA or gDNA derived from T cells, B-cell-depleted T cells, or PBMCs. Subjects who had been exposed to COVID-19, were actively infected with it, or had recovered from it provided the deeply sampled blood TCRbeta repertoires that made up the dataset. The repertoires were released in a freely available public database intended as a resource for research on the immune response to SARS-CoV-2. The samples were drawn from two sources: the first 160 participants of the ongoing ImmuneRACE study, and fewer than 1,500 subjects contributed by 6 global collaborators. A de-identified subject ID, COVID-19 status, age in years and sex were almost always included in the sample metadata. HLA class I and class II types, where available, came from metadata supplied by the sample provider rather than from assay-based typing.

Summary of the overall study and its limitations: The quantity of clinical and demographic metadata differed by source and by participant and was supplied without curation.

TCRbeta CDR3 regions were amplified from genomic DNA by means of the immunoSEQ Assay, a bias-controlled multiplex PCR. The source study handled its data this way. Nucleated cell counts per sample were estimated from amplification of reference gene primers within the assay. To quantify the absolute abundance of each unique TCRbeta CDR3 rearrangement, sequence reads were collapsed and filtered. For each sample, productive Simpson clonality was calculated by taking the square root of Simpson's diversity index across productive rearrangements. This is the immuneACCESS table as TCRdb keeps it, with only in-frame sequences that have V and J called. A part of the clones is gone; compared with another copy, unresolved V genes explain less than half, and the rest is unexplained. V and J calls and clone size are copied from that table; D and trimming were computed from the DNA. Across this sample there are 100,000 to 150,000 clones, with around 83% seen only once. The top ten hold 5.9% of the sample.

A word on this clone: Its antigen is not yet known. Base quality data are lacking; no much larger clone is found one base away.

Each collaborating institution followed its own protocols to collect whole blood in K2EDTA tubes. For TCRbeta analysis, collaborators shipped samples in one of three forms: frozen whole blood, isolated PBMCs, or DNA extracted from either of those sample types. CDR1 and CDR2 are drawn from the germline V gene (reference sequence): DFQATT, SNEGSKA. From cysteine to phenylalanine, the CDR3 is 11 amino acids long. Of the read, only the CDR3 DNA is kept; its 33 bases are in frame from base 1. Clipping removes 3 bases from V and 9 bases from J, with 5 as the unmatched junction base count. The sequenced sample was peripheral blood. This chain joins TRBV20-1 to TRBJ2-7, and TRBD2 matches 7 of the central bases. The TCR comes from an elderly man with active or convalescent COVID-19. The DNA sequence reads TGCAGTGCTAGTGACGGGGGGTGGCAGTACTTC. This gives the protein CSASDGGWQYF.